The source of this T cell receptor (beta chain) is a study of T cell clonality in common variable immunodeficiency. Produced via immunoSEQ multiplex PCR; TCRdb's table is partial and in-frame only. Reported are some 14,000 clones, none seen only once; the ten largest carry roughly 8.1%. This clone was observed a handful of times. No antigen is known for it. The CDR3 goes on 3 residues after the read ends, and that part is filled in from the germline J gene. This CDR3 has 15 residues. Germline V gene sequence: CDR1 KGHSH, CDR2 LQKENI. Trimming took off 2 bases at V and 4 bases at J, with 14 bases between the two ends. Study findings and constraints: The cause of increased CVID clonality remains unclear without subpopulation sequencing. Common variable immunodeficiency TCR beta sequences reportedly had fewer deletions and N-nucleotide insertions.

The sample taken for sequencing was peripheral blood mononuclear cells. V usage is TRBV18 and J usage is TRBJ1-1, with D unresolved. The source of this sequence is a human donor with common variable immunodeficiency. Partial CDR3 DNA: TGTGCCAGCTCACCAACCTCCGGGGAGGGCACTGAA. Translated: CASSPTSGEGTE. The full-length CDR3 reads as CASSPTSGEGTEAFF.